The present entry profiles one TCR beta chain with its context. Antigen unknown. Measured with immunoSEQ multiplex PCR; TCRdb has only the in-frame clones, and not every one. Counted here are 120,000 to 150,000 clones, 89% occurring once; the ten biggest clones make up roughly 1.5%. Germline CDR1 LNHNV, CDR2 YYDKDF (reference sequence). The CDR3 contains 15 residues. Trimming took 3 bases from V and 0 from J, leaving 10 bases between them. These data originate in a study of T cell responses to AZD1222 COVID-19 vaccine. Whole-study results and caveats: Baseline seropositivity characterized only six or seven AZD1222 recipients. Reportedly, nearly half the spike-specific TCRs target unmutated variant regions. The donors showed a predominance of white British ancestry and of females, with possible underestimation of clonal diversity.

The sample was peripheral blood, taken 28 days after the second AZD1222 dose. The sequence was collected from an adult who received the AZD1222 COVID-19 vaccine. This sequence joins TRBV15 and TRBJ2-3; D is unresolved. This CDR3 reads CATSSEMTSTDTQYF. For the CDR3, the DNA is TGTGCCACCAGCAGTGAAATGACTAGCACAGATACGCAGTATTTT.